This T cell receptor beta chain was retrieved from a study of T cell responses to AZD1222 COVID-19 vaccine. Sequenced by immunoSEQ multiplex PCR; TCRdb stores in-frame clones only, minus some. The top ten hold about a quarter of the sample, which has fewer than 80,000 clones, around 79% seen once. V gave up 6 bases and J gave up 7 bases, with 16 bases separating them. Germline loops: CDR1 MNHEY, CDR2 SVGEGT. The CDR3 contains 14 residues. Study-level results: At 160-218 and 743-854, vaccine-associated CD4 TCRs were dominant, and they spanned spike.

Concerning this clone: The target antigen is unknown.

The chain is built from TRBV6-2 or TRBV6-3 and TRBJ1-5; tentatively, D is TRBD1 (5 bases). The material was peripheral blood, obtained on day 0 of MenACWY control vaccination. The sequence was collected from an adult in good health. The CDR3 nucleotides are TGTGCCAGCAGCCTCCAGGGCGGAGGGCAGCCCCAGCATTTT. Encoded protein: CASSLQGGGQPQHF.